A selection of T cell receptor beta chains follows, all from one sample in a study of shared clonotypes between healthy human individuals. Assay used: immunoSEQ multiplex PCR; TCRdb lists only in-frame clones, some missing. The data contain roughly 2 million clones, approximately 94% of them seen just once; the ten biggest clones take up 0.1% to 0.15%. Sequencing was performed on naive CD4+ T cells sorted from blood. These receptor sequences come from a man aged 18 to 29 in good health. Both conserved end residues are trimmed from each CDR3. The D gene is left open where the match is weak.

j_gene: TRBJ2-7; v_gene: TRBV5-8; d_gene: NA; CDR3aa: ASSWTDYEQY
j_gene: TRBJ1-3; v_gene: TRBV18; d_gene: TRBD1; CDR3aa: ASSPGQLPSGNTIY
j_gene: TRBJ1-1; v_gene: TRBV28; d_gene: NA; CDR3aa: ASSLWAGRNTEAF
j_gene: TRBJ2-3; v_gene: TRBV11-3; d_gene: NA; CDR3aa: ASSLAGDTQY
j_gene: TRBJ1-2; v_gene: TRBV5-1; d_gene: TRBD1; CDR3aa: ASSLPYGQGSGNYGYT
j_gene: TRBJ2-7; v_gene: TRBV2; d_gene: NA; CDR3aa: ASSRSYEQY
j_gene: TRBJ1-4; v_gene: TRBV5-1; d_gene: NA; CDR3aa: ASSIGGVATNEKLF
j_gene: TRBJ2-1; v_gene: TRBV5-1; d_gene: NA; CDR3aa: ASHLGVFGEQF
j_gene: TRBJ1-2; v_gene: TRBV18; d_gene: NA; CDR3aa: ASSPIRFNGYT
j_gene: TRBJ1-5; v_gene: TRBV18; d_gene: NA; CDR3aa: ASSPEKGSNQPQH
j_gene: TRBJ2-6; v_gene: TRBV28; d_gene: NA; CDR3aa: ASSLKKTGANVLT
j_gene: TRBJ1-4; v_gene: TRBV5-1; d_gene: NA; CDR3aa: ASSSGGLGEKLF
j_gene: TRBJ2-3; v_gene: TRBV19; d_gene: TRBD2; CDR3aa: ASSMGGSSDTQY
j_gene: TRBJ2-7; v_gene: TRBV6-5; d_gene: NA; CDR3aa: ASSYSARIYEQY
j_gene: TRBJ2-6; v_gene: TRBV9; d_gene: TRBD1; CDR3aa: ASSVAGTGAGANVLT
j_gene: TRBJ1-4; v_gene: TRBV5-6; d_gene: TRBD1; CDR3aa: ASSPGQKTNEKLF
j_gene: TRBJ2-3; v_gene: TRBV5-4; d_gene: TRBD1; CDR3aa: ASSFTGGTDTQY